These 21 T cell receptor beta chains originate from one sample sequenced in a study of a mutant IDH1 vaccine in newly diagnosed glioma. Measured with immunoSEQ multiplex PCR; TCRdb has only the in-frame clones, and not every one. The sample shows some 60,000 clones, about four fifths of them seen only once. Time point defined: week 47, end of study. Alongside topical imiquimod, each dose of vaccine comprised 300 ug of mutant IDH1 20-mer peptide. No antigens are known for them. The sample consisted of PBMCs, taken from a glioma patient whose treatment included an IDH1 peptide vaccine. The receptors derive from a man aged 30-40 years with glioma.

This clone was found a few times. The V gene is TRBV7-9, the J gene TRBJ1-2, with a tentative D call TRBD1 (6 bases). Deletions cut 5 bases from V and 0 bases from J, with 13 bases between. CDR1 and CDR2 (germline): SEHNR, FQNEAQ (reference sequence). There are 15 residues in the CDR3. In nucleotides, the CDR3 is TGTGCCAGCAGCACAGCAGGGGCCCCTAACTATGGCTACACCTTC. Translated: CASSTAGAPNYGYTF.

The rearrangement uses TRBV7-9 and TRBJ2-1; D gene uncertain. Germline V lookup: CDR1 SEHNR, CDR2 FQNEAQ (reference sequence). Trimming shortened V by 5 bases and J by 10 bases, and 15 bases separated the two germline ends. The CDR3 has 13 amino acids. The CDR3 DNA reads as TGTGCCAGCAGCCCCCCGGCAGGCTGGGAGCAGTTCTTC. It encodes CASSPPAGWEQFF.

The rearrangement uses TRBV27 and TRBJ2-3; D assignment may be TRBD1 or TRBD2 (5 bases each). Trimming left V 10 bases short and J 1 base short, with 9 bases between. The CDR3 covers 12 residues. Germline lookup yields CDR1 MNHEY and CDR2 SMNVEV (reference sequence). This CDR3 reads CATGRGTDTQYF. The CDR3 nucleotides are TGTGCCACGGGGCGGGGCACAGATACGCAGTATTTT.

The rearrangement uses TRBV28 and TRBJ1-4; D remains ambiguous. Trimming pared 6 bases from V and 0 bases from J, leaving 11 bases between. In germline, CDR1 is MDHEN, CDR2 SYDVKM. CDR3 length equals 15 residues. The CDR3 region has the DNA TGTGCCAGCAGGCCTCTCATTGCAACTAATGAAAAACTGTTTTTT. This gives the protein CASRPLIATNEKLFF.

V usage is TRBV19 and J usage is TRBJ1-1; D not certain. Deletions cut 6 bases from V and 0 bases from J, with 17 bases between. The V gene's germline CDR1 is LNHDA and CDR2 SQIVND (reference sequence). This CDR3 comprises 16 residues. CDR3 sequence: CASSFPGSPLNTEAFF. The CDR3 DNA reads TGTGCCAGTAGCTTCCCGGGGAGTCCCCTGAACACTGAAGCTTTCTTT.

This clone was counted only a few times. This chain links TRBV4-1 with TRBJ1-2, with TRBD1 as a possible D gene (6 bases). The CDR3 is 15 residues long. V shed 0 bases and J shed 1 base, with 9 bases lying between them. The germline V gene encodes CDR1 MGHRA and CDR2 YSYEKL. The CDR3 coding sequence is TGCGCCAGCAGCCAAGAACCGACAGGTAACTATGGCTACACCTTC. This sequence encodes CASSQEPTGNYGYTF.

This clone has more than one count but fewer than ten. The CDR3 here is CASSPYPPVNTEAFF. The DNA of the CDR3 is TGTGCCAGCTCACCATACCCGCCAGTCAACACTGAAGCTTTCTTT. This rearrangement joins TRBV18 to TRBJ1-1; D is undetermined. V was cut by 2 bases and J by 2 bases, with 12 bases left in between. Germline CDR1 is KGHSH and CDR2 is LQKENI. CDR3 length: 15 amino acids.

In nucleotides, the CDR3 is TGTGCCAGCAGCACACTCGGTTCCCGCTATGGCTACACCTTC. It translates to CASSTLGSRYGYTF. The chain couples TRBV5-6 to TRBJ1-2; the D is unclear. This CDR3 is built from 14 residues. Trimming shortened V by 4 bases and J by 4 bases, and 14 bases separated the two germline ends. Germline assignment: CDR1 SGHDT and CDR2 YYEEEE.

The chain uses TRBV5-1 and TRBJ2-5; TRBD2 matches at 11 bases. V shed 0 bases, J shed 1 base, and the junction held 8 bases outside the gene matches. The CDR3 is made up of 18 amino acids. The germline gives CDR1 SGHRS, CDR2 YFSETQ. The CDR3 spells CASSLGLTSGGGQETQYF. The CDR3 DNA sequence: TGCGCCAGCAGCTTGGGATTAACTAGCGGGGGAGGCCAAGAGACCCAGTACTTC.

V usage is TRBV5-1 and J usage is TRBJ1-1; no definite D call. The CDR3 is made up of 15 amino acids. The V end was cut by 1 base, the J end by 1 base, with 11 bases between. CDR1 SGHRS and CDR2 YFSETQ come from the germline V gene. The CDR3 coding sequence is TGCGCCAGCAGCTTGTGGGTCAGTAAGAACACTGAAGCTTTCTTT. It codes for CASSLWVSKNTEAFF.

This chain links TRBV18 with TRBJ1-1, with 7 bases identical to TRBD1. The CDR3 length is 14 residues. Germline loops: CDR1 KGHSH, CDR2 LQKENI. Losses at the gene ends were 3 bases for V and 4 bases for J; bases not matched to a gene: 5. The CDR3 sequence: CASSPSGQLTEAFF. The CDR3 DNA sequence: TGTGCCAGCTCACCCTCGGGACAGCTCACTGAAGCTTTCTTT.

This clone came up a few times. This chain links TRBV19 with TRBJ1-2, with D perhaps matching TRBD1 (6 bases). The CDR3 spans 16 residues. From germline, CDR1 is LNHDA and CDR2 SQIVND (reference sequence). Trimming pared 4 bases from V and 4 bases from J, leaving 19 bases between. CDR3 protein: CASSTGQTPRGYGYTF. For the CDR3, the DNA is TGTGCCAGTAGTACCGGACAGACCCCTCGGGGCTATGGCTACACCTTC.

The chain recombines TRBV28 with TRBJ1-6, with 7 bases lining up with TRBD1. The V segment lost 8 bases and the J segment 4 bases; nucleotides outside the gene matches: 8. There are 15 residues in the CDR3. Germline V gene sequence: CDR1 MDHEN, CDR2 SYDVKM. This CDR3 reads CASDPGDSYNSPLHF. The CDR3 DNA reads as TGTGCCAGCGATCCAGGGGACAGTTATAATTCACCCCTCCACTTT.

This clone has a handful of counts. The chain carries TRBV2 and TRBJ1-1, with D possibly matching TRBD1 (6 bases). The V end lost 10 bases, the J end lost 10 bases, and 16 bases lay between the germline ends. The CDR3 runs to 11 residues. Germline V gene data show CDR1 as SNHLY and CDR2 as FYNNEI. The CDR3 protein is CATAPRRGAFF. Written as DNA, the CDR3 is TGTGCCACCGCCCCCCGCAGGGGAGCTTTCTTT.

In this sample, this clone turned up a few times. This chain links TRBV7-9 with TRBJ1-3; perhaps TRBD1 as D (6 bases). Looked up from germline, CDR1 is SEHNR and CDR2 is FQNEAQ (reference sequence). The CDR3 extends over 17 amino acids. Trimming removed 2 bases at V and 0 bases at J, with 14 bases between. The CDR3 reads CASSLSNGGCSGNTIYF. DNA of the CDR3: TGTGCCAGCAGCTTAAGTAATGGGGGCTGCTCTGGAAACACCATATATTTT.

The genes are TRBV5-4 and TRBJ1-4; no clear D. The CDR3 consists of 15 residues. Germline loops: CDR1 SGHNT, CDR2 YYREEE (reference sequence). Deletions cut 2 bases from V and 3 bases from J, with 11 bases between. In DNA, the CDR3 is TGTGCCAGCAGCTTTGGAGGGATAGCTAATGAAAAACTGTTTTTT. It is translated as CASSFGGIANEKLFF.

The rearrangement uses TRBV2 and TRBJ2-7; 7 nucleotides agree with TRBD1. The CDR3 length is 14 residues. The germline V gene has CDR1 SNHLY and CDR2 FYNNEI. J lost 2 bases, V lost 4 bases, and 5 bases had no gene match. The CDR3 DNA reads TGTGCCAGCAGTGTAGGAGACAGGGCCTACGAGCAGTACTTC. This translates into CASSVGDRAYEQYF. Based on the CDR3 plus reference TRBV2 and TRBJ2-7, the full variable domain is EPEVTQTPSHQVTQMGQEVILRCVPISNHLYFYWYRQILGQKVEFLVSFYNNEISEKSEIFDDQFSVERPDGSNFTLKIRSTKLEDSAMYFCASSVGDRAYEQYFGPGTRLTVT.

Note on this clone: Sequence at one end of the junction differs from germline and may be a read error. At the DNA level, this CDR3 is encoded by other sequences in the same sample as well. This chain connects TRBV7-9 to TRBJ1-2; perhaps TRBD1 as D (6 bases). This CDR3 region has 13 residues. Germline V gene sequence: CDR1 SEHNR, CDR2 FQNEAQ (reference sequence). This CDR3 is CASSSIGGYGYTF. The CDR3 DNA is TGCGCCAGCAGCTCGATAGGGGGCTATGGCTACACCTTC.

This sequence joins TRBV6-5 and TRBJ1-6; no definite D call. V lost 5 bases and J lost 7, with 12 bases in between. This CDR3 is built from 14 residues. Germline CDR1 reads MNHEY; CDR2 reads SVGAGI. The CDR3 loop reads CASSTGFLNSPLHF. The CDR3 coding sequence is TGTGCCAGCAGTACCGGGTTTCTAAATTCACCCCTCCACTTT.

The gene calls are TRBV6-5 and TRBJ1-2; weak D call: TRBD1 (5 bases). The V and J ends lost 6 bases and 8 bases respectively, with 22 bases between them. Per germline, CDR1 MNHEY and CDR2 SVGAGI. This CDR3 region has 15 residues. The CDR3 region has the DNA TGTGCCAGCAGATTCGGTTCGCAGGGAGCTCTCGGCTACACCTTC. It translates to CASRFGSQGALGYTF.

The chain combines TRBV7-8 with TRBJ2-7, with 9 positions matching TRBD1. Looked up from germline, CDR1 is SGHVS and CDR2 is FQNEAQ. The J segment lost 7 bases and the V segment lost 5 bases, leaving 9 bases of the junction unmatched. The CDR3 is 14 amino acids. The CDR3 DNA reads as TGTGCCAGCAGCCAAGACAGGGGGAGTCGGGAGCAGTACTTC. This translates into CASSQDRGSREQYF. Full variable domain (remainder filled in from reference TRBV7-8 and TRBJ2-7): GAGVSQSPRYKVAKRGQDVALRCDPISGHVSLFWYQQALGQGPEFLTYFQNEAQLDKSGLPSDRFFAERPEGSVSTLKIQRTQQEDSAVYLCASSQDRGSREQYFGPGTRLTVT.